This T cell receptor beta chain was sequenced for a study of blood T cells in healthy people across ages. A second PCR, run for about 7 to 11 cycles, used a sample-barcoded 5' primer plus a J-beta primer mix. Each CDR3 protein gets one entry after TCRdb re-called the 5' RACE reads with MiXCR. The repertoire holds roughly 1.7 million distinct CDR3 sequences, with about 32% as singletons. Findings and caveats of the study: Higher diversity and more naive CD4+ cells were features of long-lived donors, compared to aged donors.

For this clonotype: Its cognate antigen is unknown.

Material: blood. This TCR came from a woman in her twenties or thirties in good health.

The CDR3 bases are TGTGCCAGCAGCTTGGAAGATAGTGGATTTAGCAACACAGATACGCAGTATTTT. Protein: CASSLEDSGFSNTDTQYF. The J gene is TRBJ2-3, the V gene TRBV5-4; D is unresolved. This CDR3 has 18 residues. Germline lookup yields CDR1 SGHNT and CDR2 YYREEE (reference sequence). Trimming removed 0 bases from V and 2 bases from J, with 19 bases in between.